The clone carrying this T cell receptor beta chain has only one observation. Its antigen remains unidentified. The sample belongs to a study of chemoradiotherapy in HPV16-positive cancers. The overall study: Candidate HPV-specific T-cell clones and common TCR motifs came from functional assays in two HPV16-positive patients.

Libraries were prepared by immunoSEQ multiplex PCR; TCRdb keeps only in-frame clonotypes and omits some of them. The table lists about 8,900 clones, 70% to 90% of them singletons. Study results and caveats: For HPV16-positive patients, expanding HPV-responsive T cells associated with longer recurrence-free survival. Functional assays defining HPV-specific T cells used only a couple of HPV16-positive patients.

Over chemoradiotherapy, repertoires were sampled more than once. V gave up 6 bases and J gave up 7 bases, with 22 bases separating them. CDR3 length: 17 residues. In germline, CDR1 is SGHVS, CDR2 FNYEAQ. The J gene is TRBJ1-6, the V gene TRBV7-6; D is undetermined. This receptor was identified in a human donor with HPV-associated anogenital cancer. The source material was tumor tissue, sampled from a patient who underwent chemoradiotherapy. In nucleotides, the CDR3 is TGTGCCAGCAGGCTTAGGTCATCGAGTCAATGCAATTCACCCCTCCACTTT. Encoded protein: CASRLRSSSQCNSPLHF.